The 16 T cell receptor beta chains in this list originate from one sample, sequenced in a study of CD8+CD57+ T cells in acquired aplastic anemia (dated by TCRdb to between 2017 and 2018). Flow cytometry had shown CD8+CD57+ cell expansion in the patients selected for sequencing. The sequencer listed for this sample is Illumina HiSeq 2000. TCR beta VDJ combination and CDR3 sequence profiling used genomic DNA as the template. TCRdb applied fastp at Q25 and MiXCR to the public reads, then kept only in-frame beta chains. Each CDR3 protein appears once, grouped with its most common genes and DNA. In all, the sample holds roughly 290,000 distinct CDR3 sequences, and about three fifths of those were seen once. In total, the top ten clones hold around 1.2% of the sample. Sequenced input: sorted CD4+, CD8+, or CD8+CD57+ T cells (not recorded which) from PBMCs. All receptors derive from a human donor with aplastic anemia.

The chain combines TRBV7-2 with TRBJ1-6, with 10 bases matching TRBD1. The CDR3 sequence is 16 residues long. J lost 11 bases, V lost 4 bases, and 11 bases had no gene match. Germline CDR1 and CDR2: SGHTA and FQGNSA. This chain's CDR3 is CASSSSGTGAGPPLHF. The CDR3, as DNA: TGTGCCAGCAGCTCGTCCGGGACAGGGGCCGGGCCACCCCTCCACTTT.

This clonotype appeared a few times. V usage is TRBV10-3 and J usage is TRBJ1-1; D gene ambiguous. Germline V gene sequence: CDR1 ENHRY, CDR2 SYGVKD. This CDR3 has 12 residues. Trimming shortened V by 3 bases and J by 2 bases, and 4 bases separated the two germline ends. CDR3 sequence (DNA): TGTGCCATCAGTGACGGAAACACTGAAGCTTTCTTT. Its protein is CAISDGNTEAFF.

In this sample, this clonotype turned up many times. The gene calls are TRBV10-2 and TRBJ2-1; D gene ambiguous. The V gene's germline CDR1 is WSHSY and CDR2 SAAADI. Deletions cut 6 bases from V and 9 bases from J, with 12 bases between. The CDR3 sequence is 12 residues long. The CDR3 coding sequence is TGCGCCAGCAGCCCAAGCTATATTGAGCAGTTCTTC. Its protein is CASSPSYIEQFF.

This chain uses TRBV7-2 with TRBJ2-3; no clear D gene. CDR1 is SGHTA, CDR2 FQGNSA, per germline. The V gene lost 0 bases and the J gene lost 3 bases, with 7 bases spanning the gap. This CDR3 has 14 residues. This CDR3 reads CASSLAGWTDTQYF. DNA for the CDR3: TGTGCCAGCAGCTTAGCGGGATGGACAGATACGCAGTATTTT. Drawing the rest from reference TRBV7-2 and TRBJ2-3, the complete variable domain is GAGVSQSPSNKVTEKGKDVELRCDPISGHTALYWYRQSLGQGLEFLIYFQGNSAPDKSGLPSDRFSAERTGGSVSTLTIQRTQQEDSAVYLCASSLAGWTDTQYFGPGTRLTVL.

CDR3 protein: CASSLSQIGISGAGSPLHF. In nucleotides, the CDR3 is TGCGCCAGCAGCTTATCACAGATTGGTATCTCTGGGGCAGGGTCACCCCTCCACTTT. The genes are TRBV5-1 and TRBJ1-6; maybe TRBD1 (5 bases). The germline V gene encodes CDR1 SGHRS and CDR2 YFSETQ. This CDR3 has 19 residues. V lost 2 bases and J 10 bases, leaving 28 bases between the germline ends.

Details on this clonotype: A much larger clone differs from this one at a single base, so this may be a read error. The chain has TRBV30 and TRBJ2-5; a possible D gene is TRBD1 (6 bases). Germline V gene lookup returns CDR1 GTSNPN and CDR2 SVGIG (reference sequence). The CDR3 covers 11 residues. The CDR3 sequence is CAWSEGETQCF. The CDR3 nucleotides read TGTGCCTGGAGTGAGGGGGAGACCCAGTGCTTC.

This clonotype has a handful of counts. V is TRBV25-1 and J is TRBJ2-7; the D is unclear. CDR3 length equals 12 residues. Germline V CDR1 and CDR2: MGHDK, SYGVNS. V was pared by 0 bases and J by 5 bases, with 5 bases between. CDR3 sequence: CASSEYTHEQYF. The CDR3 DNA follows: TGTGCCAGCAGTGAATATACCCACGAGCAGTACTTC.

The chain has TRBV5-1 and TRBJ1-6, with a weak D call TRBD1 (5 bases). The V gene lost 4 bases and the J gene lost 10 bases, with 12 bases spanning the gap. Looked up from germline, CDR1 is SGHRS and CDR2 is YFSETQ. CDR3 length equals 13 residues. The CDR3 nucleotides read TGCGCCAGCAGCGGGGACCCGGGGTCACCCCTCCACTTT. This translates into CASSGDPGSPLHF.

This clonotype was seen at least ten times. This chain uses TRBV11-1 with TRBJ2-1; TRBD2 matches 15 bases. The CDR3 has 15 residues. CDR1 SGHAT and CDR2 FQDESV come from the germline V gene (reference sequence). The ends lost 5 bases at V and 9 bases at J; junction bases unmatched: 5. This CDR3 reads CASSLGTSGGSEQFF. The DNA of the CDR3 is TGTGCCAGCAGCCTCGGGACTAGCGGGGGGAGTGAGCAGTTCTTC.

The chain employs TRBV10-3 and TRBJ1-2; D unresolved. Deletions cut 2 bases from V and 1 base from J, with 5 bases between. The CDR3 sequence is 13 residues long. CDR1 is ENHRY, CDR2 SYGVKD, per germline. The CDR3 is CAISETLNYGYTF. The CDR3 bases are TGTGCCATCAGTGAGACACTTAACTATGGCTACACCTTC.

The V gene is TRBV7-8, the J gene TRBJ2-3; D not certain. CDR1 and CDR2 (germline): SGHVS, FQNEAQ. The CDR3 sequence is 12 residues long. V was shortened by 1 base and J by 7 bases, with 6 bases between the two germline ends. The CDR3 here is CASSLDSYTQYF. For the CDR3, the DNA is TGTGCCAGCAGCTTAGATTCATATACGCAGTATTTT.

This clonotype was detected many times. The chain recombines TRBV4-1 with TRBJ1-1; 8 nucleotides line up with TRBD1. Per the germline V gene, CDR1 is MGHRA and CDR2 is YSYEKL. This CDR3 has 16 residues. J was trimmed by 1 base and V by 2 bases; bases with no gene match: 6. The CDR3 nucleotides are TGCGCCAGCAGCCAAATCCTGACAGGGGAGAACACTGAAGCTTTCTTT. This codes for CASSQILTGENTEAFF.

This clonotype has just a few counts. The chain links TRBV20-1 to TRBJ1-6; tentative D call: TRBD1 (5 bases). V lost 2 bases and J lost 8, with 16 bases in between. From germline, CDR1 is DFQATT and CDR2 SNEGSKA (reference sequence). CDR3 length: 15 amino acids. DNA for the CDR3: TGCAGTGCTAGAAGGTCGGCCGGGACGCATTCACCCCTCCACTTT. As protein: CSARRSAGTHSPLHF.

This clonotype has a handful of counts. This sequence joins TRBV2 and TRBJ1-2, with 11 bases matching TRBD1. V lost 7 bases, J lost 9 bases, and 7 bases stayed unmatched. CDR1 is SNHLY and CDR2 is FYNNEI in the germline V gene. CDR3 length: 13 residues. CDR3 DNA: TGTGCCAGCATGTCGGGACAGGGGGTGAGCTACACCTTC. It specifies CASMSGQGVSYTF.

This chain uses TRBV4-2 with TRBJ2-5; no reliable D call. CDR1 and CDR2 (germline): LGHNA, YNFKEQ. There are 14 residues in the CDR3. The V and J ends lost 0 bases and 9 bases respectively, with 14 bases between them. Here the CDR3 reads CASSQEGLDRAQYF. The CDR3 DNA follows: TGTGCCAGCAGCCAAGAAGGCCTAGATCGCGCCCAGTACTTC.

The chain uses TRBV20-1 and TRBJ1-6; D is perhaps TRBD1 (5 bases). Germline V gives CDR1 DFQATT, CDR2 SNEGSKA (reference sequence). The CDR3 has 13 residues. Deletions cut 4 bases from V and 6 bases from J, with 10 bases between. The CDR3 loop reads CSATDSTNSPLHF. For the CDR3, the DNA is TGCAGTGCTACAGACAGCACTAATTCACCCCTCCACTTT.